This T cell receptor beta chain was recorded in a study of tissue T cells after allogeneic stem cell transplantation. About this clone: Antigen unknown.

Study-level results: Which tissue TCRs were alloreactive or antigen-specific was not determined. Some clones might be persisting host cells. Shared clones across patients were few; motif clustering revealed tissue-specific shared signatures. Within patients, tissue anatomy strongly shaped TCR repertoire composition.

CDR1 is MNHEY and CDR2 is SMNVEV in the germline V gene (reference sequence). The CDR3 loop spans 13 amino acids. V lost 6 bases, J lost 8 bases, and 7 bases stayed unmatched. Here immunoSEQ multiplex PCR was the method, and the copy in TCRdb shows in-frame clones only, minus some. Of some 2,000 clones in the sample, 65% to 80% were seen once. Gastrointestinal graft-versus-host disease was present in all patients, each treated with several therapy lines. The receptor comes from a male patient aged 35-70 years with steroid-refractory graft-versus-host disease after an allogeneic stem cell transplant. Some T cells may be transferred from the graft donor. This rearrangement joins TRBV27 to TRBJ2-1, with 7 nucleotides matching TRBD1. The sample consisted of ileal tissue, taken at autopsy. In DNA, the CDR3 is TGTGCCAGCAGGCAGGACAGGTTGGATGAGCAGTTCTTC. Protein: CASRQDRLDEQFF.